This T cell receptor (beta chain) was recorded in a study of T cells expressing NK-cell markers. The CDR3 extends over 17 amino acids. Germline loops: CDR1 SGHRS, CDR2 YFSETQ. On this clonotype itself: Its antigen is not known.

TCRdb reprocessed the 5' RACE reads and stores each CDR3 protein as one record, lacking DNA. The listing contains hundreds of thousands of distinct CDR3 sequences. General study points: In a group of about 6 donors, dominant NKG2C+ clonotypes represented roughly 1.0-7.0% of CD8+ T cells.

The chain recombines TRBV5-1 with TRBJ2-5; as DNA is missing, the TRBD2 call by TCRdb cannot be tested. Sequencing input: blood T cells: a sorted CD56 or NKG2C T cell subset, CD4+ or CD8+ T cells, or bulk PBMC T cells (not recorded which). The receptor was derived from a man aged 18-75 years in good health. This CDR3 reads CASSSRTARGGLQTQYF.